The rows below give T cell receptor beta chains drawn from one sample of a study of cytomegalovirus exposure and HLA in healthy donors. Assay used: immunoSEQ multiplex PCR; TCRdb lists only in-frame clones, some missing. The data contain around 120,000 clones, around 72% of them singletons. Material for sequencing was PBMCs. The receptors were sampled from a woman aged 50 to 65 in good health and CMV-seropositive. Each CDR3 is given with its conserved first and last residue. The D gene is left open where the match is weak. Some rows have no size entry. The others give once, few or many, or a class for an expanded clone.

abundance: -; j_gene: TRBJ2-3; d_gene: -; v_gene: TRBV11-3; CDR3nt: TGTGCCAGCAGCTTAGTACCCCGGGCAGATACGCAGTATTTT; CDR3aa: CASSLVPRADTQYF
abundance: -; j_gene: TRBJ2-3; d_gene: TRBD2; v_gene: TRBV27; CDR3nt: TGTGCCAGCAGTTTATGGGTAGCGGGGGCCACAGATACGCAGTATTTT; CDR3aa: CASSLWVAGATDTQYF
abundance: -; j_gene: TRBJ2-7; d_gene: TRBD1; v_gene: TRBV28; CDR3nt: TGTGCCAGCAGTTTAGCAGGGACAGGGAGGTCCTACGAGCAGTACTTC; CDR3aa: CASSLAGTGRSYEQYF
abundance: -; j_gene: TRBJ2-1; d_gene: TRBD2; v_gene: TRBV5-4; CDR3nt: TGTGCCAGCAGCCCGGGAGGTAGCGGGAGGACAGATGAGCAGTTCTTC; CDR3aa: CASSPGGSGRTDEQFF
abundance: few; j_gene: TRBJ1-2; d_gene: -; v_gene: TRBV9; CDR3nt: TGTGCCAGCAGCGCAGTAGGGGGTAGGGGCTACACCTTC; CDR3aa: CASSAVGGRGYTF
abundance: -; j_gene: TRBJ2-1; d_gene: -; v_gene: TRBV29-1; CDR3nt: TGCAGCACGAGGACAGACATCTACAATGAGCAGTTCTTC; CDR3aa: CSTRTDIYNEQFF
abundance: -; j_gene: TRBJ2-2; d_gene: TRBD1; v_gene: TRBV9; CDR3nt: TGTGCCAGCAGCCGACAGGGGATCACCGGGGAGCTGTTTTTT; CDR3aa: CASSRQGITGELFF
abundance: -; j_gene: TRBJ2-5; d_gene: TRBD2; v_gene: TRBV30; CDR3nt: TGTGCCTGGAGTCTGGGGGGAGGGGAGACCCAGTACTTC; CDR3aa: CAWSLGGGETQYF
abundance: -; j_gene: TRBJ2-3; d_gene: -; v_gene: TRBV10-3; CDR3nt: TGTGCCATCAGTGGGCTAGGTGATCCTAGCACAGATACGCAGTATTTT; CDR3aa: CAISGLGDPSTDTQYF
abundance: few; j_gene: TRBJ2-7; d_gene: -; v_gene: TRBV5-1; CDR3nt: TGCGCCAGCAGCAAACTACAGGGCCCCTACGAGCAGTACTTC; CDR3aa: CASSKLQGPYEQYF
abundance: many; j_gene: TRBJ2-7; d_gene: -; v_gene: TRBV28; CDR3nt: TGTGCCAGCAGTTCCCTCAGCGGAGCAGCCTACGAGCAGTACTTC; CDR3aa: CASSSLSGAAYEQYF
abundance: few; j_gene: TRBJ2-7; d_gene: TRBD2; v_gene: TRBV6-5; CDR3nt: TGTGCCAGCAGTTACTCCCCTAGCGGGGTTTCCTACGAGCAGTACTTC; CDR3aa: CASSYSPSGVSYEQYF
abundance: few; j_gene: TRBJ2-1; d_gene: -; v_gene: TRBV5-6; CDR3nt: TGTGCCAGCAGCTTGGGGAGTTTAAGGCTCAATGAGCAGTTCTTC; CDR3aa: CASSLGSLRLNEQFF
abundance: -; j_gene: TRBJ2-3; d_gene: TRBD2; v_gene: TRBV6-4; CDR3nt: TGTGCCAGCAGTGACAGGGCGGGGGCAGATACGCAGTATTTT; CDR3aa: CASSDRAGADTQYF
abundance: -; j_gene: TRBJ2-7; d_gene: -; v_gene: TRBV11-3; CDR3nt: TGTGCCAGCAGCTTCTCGGTGCGAGAGCAGTACTTC; CDR3aa: CASSFSVREQYF
abundance: -; j_gene: TRBJ1-3; d_gene: -; v_gene: TRBV5-1; CDR3nt: TGCGCCAGCAGCTTGGGGGCAGCCTCCTACAGAAACACCATATATTTT; CDR3aa: CASSLGAASYRNTIYF
abundance: -; j_gene: TRBJ2-1; d_gene: TRBD2; v_gene: TRBV5-1; CDR3nt: TGCGCCAGCAGCTCGGTGGGCGGGGCGGGGGGAAGCTACAATGAGCAGTTCTTC; CDR3aa: CASSSVGGAGGSYNEQFF
abundance: -; j_gene: TRBJ1-1; d_gene: -; v_gene: TRBV15; CDR3nt: TGTGCCACCAGCAGAGATCCACTGACAGAGAACACTGAAGCTTTCTTT; CDR3aa: CATSRDPLTENTEAFF
abundance: -; j_gene: TRBJ1-3; d_gene: TRBD1; v_gene: TRBV10-3; CDR3nt: TGTGCCATCAGTGAGTATCCGACGGGACAGAGGGCAAACACCATATATTTT; CDR3aa: CAISEYPTGQRANTIYF
abundance: -; j_gene: TRBJ2-7; d_gene: TRBD1; v_gene: TRBV5-1; CDR3nt: TGCGCCAGCAGCCATACAGGGGTTACCTACGAGCAGTACTTC; CDR3aa: CASSHTGVTYEQYF
abundance: few; j_gene: TRBJ1-2; d_gene: -; v_gene: TRBV5-1; CDR3nt: TGCGCCAGCAGCTTGGGTCAGGGGTTTAGCTATGGCTACACCTTC; CDR3aa: CASSLGQGFSYGYTF
abundance: -; j_gene: TRBJ1-1; d_gene: TRBD1; v_gene: TRBV4-1; CDR3nt: TGCGCCAGCAGCCAAGGGGGACAGGGGGCGCGAAAAACTGAAGCTTTCTTT; CDR3aa: CASSQGGQGARKTEAFF
abundance: -; j_gene: TRBJ1-2; d_gene: -; v_gene: TRBV5-1; CDR3nt: TGCGCCAGCACCCGAGCGGGCTACACCTTC; CDR3aa: CASTRAGYTF
abundance: -; j_gene: TRBJ2-7; d_gene: -; v_gene: TRBV9; CDR3nt: TGTGCCAGCAGCCCTTCGGGGAGTTTCTACGAGCAGTACTTC; CDR3aa: CASSPSGSFYEQYF
abundance: once; j_gene: TRBJ1-6; d_gene: TRBD1; v_gene: TRBV19; CDR3nt: TGTGCCAGTAGTATAGTTGGGACAGAATTCTCACCCCTCCACTTT; CDR3aa: CASSIVGTEFSPLHF
abundance: few; j_gene: TRBJ1-2; d_gene: -; v_gene: TRBV10-1; CDR3nt: TGCGCCATCACTCCACTGGCACTCCCGGGGAGCGGCTACACCTTC; CDR3aa: CAITPLALPGSGYTF
abundance: -; j_gene: TRBJ2-5; d_gene: TRBD2; v_gene: TRBV30; CDR3nt: TGTGCCTGGATGGGTCTAGCGGGGGTGCTCGTGGGGACCCAGTACTTC; CDR3aa: CAWMGLAGVLVGTQYF
abundance: -; j_gene: TRBJ2-4; d_gene: TRBD2; v_gene: TRBV7-3; CDR3nt: TGTGCCAGCAGCTTAAGTACTAGCGGGAGGGGTAGAAACATTCAGTACTTC; CDR3aa: CASSLSTSGRGRNIQYF
abundance: -; j_gene: TRBJ1-1; d_gene: -; v_gene: TRBV7-9; CDR3nt: TGTGCCAGCAGCTTGGCGGGGGCCCCACACACTGAAGCTTTCTTT; CDR3aa: CASSLAGAPHTEAFF
abundance: -; j_gene: TRBJ2-5; d_gene: TRBD2; v_gene: TRBV29-1; CDR3nt: TGCAGCGTTGTGACTAGCGGGGGGCTGCAAGAGACCCAGTACTTC; CDR3aa: CSVVTSGGLQETQYF
abundance: -; j_gene: TRBJ2-7; d_gene: -; v_gene: TRBV30; CDR3nt: TGTGCCTGGGGAAGTCCATGGAGCTCCTACGAGCAGTACTTC; CDR3aa: CAWGSPWSSYEQYF
abundance: -; j_gene: TRBJ2-7; d_gene: -; v_gene: TRBV4-2; CDR3nt: TGTGCCAGCAGCCAAGGGGGACTTACGAATCCCTACGAGCAGTACTTC; CDR3aa: CASSQGGLTNPYEQYF
abundance: -; j_gene: TRBJ2-1; d_gene: -; v_gene: TRBV4-2; CDR3nt: TGTGCCAGCAGCCAAGATCTCGGTTTAGCGGTGAGCTCCTACAATGAGCAGTTCTTC; CDR3aa: CASSQDLGLAVSSYNEQFF
abundance: -; j_gene: TRBJ1-2; d_gene: -; v_gene: TRBV7-3; CDR3nt: TGTGCCAGCAGCTTACCGGCTAACTATGGCTACACCTTC; CDR3aa: CASSLPANYGYTF
abundance: few; j_gene: TRBJ2-1; d_gene: TRBD2; v_gene: TRBV5-1; CDR3nt: TGCGCCAGCAGCTTGCCGGCGGGAGGGTTAAATGAGCAGTTCTTC; CDR3aa: CASSLPAGGLNEQFF
abundance: -; j_gene: TRBJ2-1; d_gene: TRBD2; v_gene: TRBV9; CDR3nt: TGTGCCAGCAGCGTAGAGCGGGAGGGCTCCTACAATGAGCAGTTCTTC; CDR3aa: CASSVEREGSYNEQFF
abundance: -; j_gene: TRBJ1-2; d_gene: -; v_gene: TRBV7-2; CDR3nt: TGTGCCAGCAGCTTAGCGGGTGGGGCCGTGGGCTATGGCTACACCTTC; CDR3aa: CASSLAGGAVGYGYTF
abundance: once; j_gene: TRBJ2-1; d_gene: -; v_gene: TRBV14; CDR3nt: TGTGCCAGCAGCCTCCTCGGGAGTCGTGAGCAGTTCTTC; CDR3aa: CASSLLGSREQFF
abundance: -; j_gene: TRBJ1-1; d_gene: TRBD1; v_gene: TRBV30; CDR3nt: TGTGCCTGGGAGACAGGGGGGCAAGCTTTCTTT; CDR3aa: CAWETGGQAFF
abundance: -; j_gene: TRBJ1-4; d_gene: -; v_gene: TRBV5-1; CDR3nt: TGCGCCAGCAGCTTGGATAGGGGTATTAATGAAAAACTGTTTTTT; CDR3aa: CASSLDRGINEKLFF
abundance: -; j_gene: TRBJ2-1; d_gene: TRBD2; v_gene: TRBV7-3; CDR3nt: TGTGCCAGCAGCCCATCCCCGGGACTAGCGGGAGGTGAGCAGTTCTTC; CDR3aa: CASSPSPGLAGGEQFF
abundance: -; j_gene: TRBJ2-3; d_gene: TRBD2; v_gene: TRBV5-1; CDR3nt: TGCGCCAGCAGCCGCCTAGCGGGGGGCACCAACGGGCGGAAGGATACGCAGTATTTT; CDR3aa: CASSRLAGGTNGRKDTQYF
abundance: -; j_gene: TRBJ1-1; d_gene: TRBD1; v_gene: TRBV19; CDR3nt: TGTGCCAGTAGTCTAGGGACAGGACAGGGGGCGGGCACTGAAGCTTTCTTT; CDR3aa: CASSLGTGQGAGTEAFF
abundance: -; j_gene: TRBJ2-7; d_gene: -; v_gene: TRBV5-4; CDR3nt: TGTGCCAGCAGTCGCGGGGACGTGGGGGGCTACGAGCAGTACTTC; CDR3aa: CASSRGDVGGYEQYF
abundance: -; j_gene: TRBJ2-5; d_gene: TRBD1; v_gene: TRBV7-9; CDR3nt: TGTGCCAGCAGCTTAGGGAACAGGGGTGGAGAGACCCAGTACTTC; CDR3aa: CASSLGNRGGETQYF
abundance: -; j_gene: TRBJ1-1; d_gene: TRBD1; v_gene: TRBV5-1; CDR3nt: TGCGCCAGCAGCTTGTCAGGGGGGTGGGTAAACACTGAAGCTTTCTTT; CDR3aa: CASSLSGGWVNTEAFF
abundance: -; j_gene: TRBJ1-2; d_gene: TRBD1; v_gene: TRBV6-1; CDR3nt: TGTGCCAGCAGTGAAGGACAGGGTCCCTATGGCTACACCTTC; CDR3aa: CASSEGQGPYGYTF
abundance: -; j_gene: TRBJ2-7; d_gene: -; v_gene: TRBV19; CDR3nt: TGTGCCAGTAGTACCAGGGACAACGAGCAGTACTTC; CDR3aa: CASSTRDNEQYF
abundance: -; j_gene: TRBJ1-1; d_gene: -; v_gene: TRBV5-1; CDR3nt: TGCGCCAGCAGCTCTCAGGGGCCGGGCGTGAACACTGAAGCTTTCTTT; CDR3aa: CASSSQGPGVNTEAFF